This T cell receptor (beta chain) was identified in a study of OX40 agonist ivuxolimab in advanced cancers. Whole-study context: At doses from 0.01 to 10 mg/kg, patients were given intravenous ivuxolimab every 2 weeks. Dose-escalation patients had hepatocellular carcinoma, melanoma, renal cell or head and neck cancer.

This clone was seen a handful of times. Its antigen is currently unknown. The study, taken as a whole, reports: Low clonal expansion, among the lowest seen, marked partial responders at 0.1-3.0 mg/kg. CD8+ T cells showed, on average, more clonal expansion than CD4+ cells.

Clones were sequenced by immunoSEQ multiplex PCR, and TCRdb holds only the in-frame ones, with some missing. Among some 44,000 clones listed, about 86% were seen once. The CDR3 has 13 residues. Germline CDR1 is SGHDT and CDR2 is YYEEEE. Losses at the gene ends were 3 bases for V and 3 bases for J; bases not matched to a gene: 3. The chain has TRBV5-6 and TRBJ2-7; TRBD2 agrees at 7 bases. The sample here was CD4+ or CD8+ T cells sorted from blood, taken in a trial of the OX40 agonist ivuxolimab. The sequence came from an adult with an advanced solid tumor such as melanoma, head and neck, liver or kidney cancer. The CDR3 reads CASSSGGYYEQYF. In nucleotides, the CDR3 is TGTGCCAGCAGCTCCGGGGGGTACTACGAGCAGTACTTC.